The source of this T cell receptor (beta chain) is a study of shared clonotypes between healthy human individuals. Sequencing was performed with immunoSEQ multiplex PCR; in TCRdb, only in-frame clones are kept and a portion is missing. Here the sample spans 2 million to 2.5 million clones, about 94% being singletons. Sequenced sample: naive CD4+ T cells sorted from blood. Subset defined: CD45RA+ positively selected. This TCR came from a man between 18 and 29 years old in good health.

The CDR3 sequence: CASSQFHRESPLHF. CDR3 nucleotide sequence: TGCGCCAGCAGTCAATTTCACAGGGAATCACCCCTCCACTTT. The chain recombines TRBV23-1 with TRBJ1-6; D is perhaps TRBD1 (6 bases). TRBV23-1 is designated an ORF whose function remains uncertain. CDR3 size: 14 residues. V shed 1 base and J shed 10 bases, with 11 bases lying between them.